A selection of T cell receptor beta chains follows, all from one sample in a study of blood T cell repertoires in COVID-19. Produced via immunoSEQ multiplex PCR; TCRdb's table is partial and in-frame only. Seen here are approximately 280,000 clones, 75% to 95% observed once, and the top ten hold 6.5% to 8%. Material: peripheral blood. The receptors derive from a woman under 40 with COVID-19, enrolled during active disease. The CDR3 runs from the conserved cysteine through the conserved F or W.

v_gene	j_gene	CDR3aa
TRBV19	TRBJ2-1	CASSPGQGGYNEQFF
TRBV7-8	TRBJ2-5	CASSLAPEGGARETQYF
TRBV6-5	TRBJ1-1	CASSNKGQGEAEAFF
TRBV5-1	TRBJ1-5	CASSLAGGDQPQHF
TRBV30	TRBJ1-2	CAWSAANYGYTF
TRBV5-6	TRBJ2-3	CASSFRQGAGDTQYF
TRBV6-6	TRBJ2-7	CASSYGVSGSSLYF
TRBV10-1	TRBJ1-1	CASSEPGTGNTEAFF
TRBV4-3	TRBJ2-7	CASSRWSSYEQYF
TRBV28	TRBJ2-3	CASSRDRVTDTQYF